This TCR beta chain stems from a study of early stage breast cancer tumors. Overall study findings and caveats: In about 90% of the 16 patients, blood comparison separated tumor from normal breast. Tumors had 2 to 3-fold higher T cell density and higher clonality than adjacent normal breast tissue. Unsorted bulk genomic DNA sequencing lacked pairing and functional marker data.

Libraries were prepared by immunoSEQ multiplex PCR; TCRdb keeps only in-frame clonotypes and omits some of them. Of tens of thousands of clones in the sample, about 73% are singletons; the top ten hold 7.2%. V dropped 3 bases and J dropped 3 bases, with 12 bases sitting between them. Germline V CDR1 and CDR2: MGHDK, SYGVNS. This CDR3 is 14 amino acids long. For this clone: Its antigen is currently unknown.

Sequencing was performed on blood. The clonotype comes from a person aged 50-59 years with breast cancer. The chain is built from TRBV25-1 and TRBJ2-7; no clear D. CDR3 sequence: CASSDPKQSYEQYF. In DNA, the CDR3 is TGTGCCAGCAGTGACCCCAAACAGAGCTACGAGCAGTACTTC.